The subject of this entry is one T cell receptor (beta chain). The antigen remains undetermined. Anti-CD3/anti-CD28 beads served as a nonspecific positive control stimulus. CD4+ T cells upregulating both CD40 ligand and CD69 were sorted as responding cells. Looked up from germline, CDR1 is MNHEY and CDR2 is SVGAGI. The CDR3 contains 12 residues. V shed 6 bases and J shed 6 bases, with 12 bases lying between them. These data are taken from a study of persistence of HIV-infected CD4 T cells. Study findings and constraints: TCR analyses could not target the rare provirus-carrying CMV-responding cells. Antigen-responding cells were enriched for degenerate expanded CDR3beta sequences.

The immunoSEQ assay was version 4, run in survey mode. Generated by immunoSEQ multiplex PCR, the TCRdb table keeps only in-frame clones and is missing some. The sample carries about 45,000 clones, over 80% recorded once. This sequence was found in an adult woman with HIV who was CMV-seropositive. The rearrangement joins TRBV6-5 to TRBJ2-7; D call uncertain. Specimen: CD4+ T cells sorted from PBMCs after approximately 18-hour stimulation, collected from a patient who received antiretroviral therapy. CDR3 DNA sequence: TGTGCCAGCAGCCAACTCATGGGCGAGCAGTACTTC. Translated: CASSQLMGEQYF.